The entry below gives a single T cell receptor (beta chain) sequence along with its context. Per the study methods: It was from reference gene primer amplification that nucleated cell counts were estimated. Libraries were prepared by immunoSEQ multiplex PCR; TCRdb keeps only in-frame clonotypes and omits some of them. The DNA gave D and trimming, while V, J and clone size come from that table. This table holds roughly 12,000 clones, almost 85% found once. The sample comes from a study of blood T cell repertoires in COVID-19. About the study: Both acute and convalescent COVID-19 samples were obtained from the United States, Italy and Spain. PBMCs, B-cell-depleted T cells, or T cells provided the cDNA or gDNA that made up the material.

Germline V lookup: CDR1 SGHTA, CDR2 FQGNSA. There are 14 residues in the CDR3. Trimming pared 4 bases from V and 1 base from J, leaving 10 bases between. The receptor's source is an elderly man with acute or convalescent COVID-19. V is TRBV7-2 and J is TRBJ1-1; perhaps TRBD1 as D (5 bases). The specimen sequenced was peripheral blood. The CDR3 DNA reads as TGTGCCAGCAGCTCATCAGGGTCGAACACTGAAGCTTTCTTT. Protein product: CASSSSGSNTEAFF.